This T cell receptor beta chain originates from a study of OX40 agonist ivuxolimab in advanced cancers. The study's findings and limits: On average, a greater number of expanded clones characterised CD8+ T cells relative to CD4+.

Germline CDR1 and CDR2: SGHNT and YYREEE (reference sequence). V was clipped by 3 bases and J by 2 bases, with 9 bases between them. The CDR3 consists of 14 residues. Clones were read by immunoSEQ multiplex PCR, and TCRdb kept only the in-frame ones, dropping some. The table records 80,000 or so clones, about 85% of them present only once. On this clone: Its antigen is undetermined.

Sampling times: baseline, cycle 4 day 1, cycle 7 day 1. The TCR comes from an adult with an advanced solid tumor such as melanoma, head and neck, liver or kidney cancer. This specimen was CD4+ or CD8+ T cells sorted from blood, taken in a trial of the OX40 agonist ivuxolimab. This chain connects TRBV5-4 to TRBJ1-5, with D maybe TRBD1 (5 bases). The CDR3 spells CASSSGGGNQPQHF. CDR3 bases: TGTGCCAGCAGCTCGGGGGGAGGCAATCAGCCCCAGCATTTT.